A selection of T cell receptor beta chains follows, all from one sample in a study of T cell changes during pregnancy in multiple sclerosis. The assay was immunoSEQ multiplex PCR, and TCRdb's table has in-frame clones only and misses some. The sample includes 45,000 to 55,000 clones, just over 85% of them seen just once. The sample consisted of CD4+ T cells from peripheral blood mononuclear cells, taken in the second trimester of pregnancy. The receptors originated from a female donor with multiple sclerosis, enrolled in a pregnancy study. Both conserved end residues are part of each CDR3. The order of the fields is J gene, clone size, D gene, V gene, CDR3 protein, CDR3 DNA. D genes are given only for firm matches. The size field is filled for only some rows; it gives once, few, many or a size class.

>TRBJ2-7|once|TRBD2|TRBV5-1
CASSLALAKSSYEQYF
TGCGCCAGCAGCTTGGCACTAGCGAAAAGCTCCTACGAGCAGTACTTC
>TRBJ2-7|NA|NA|TRBV12-5
CASGLVGHRAEQYF
TGTGCTAGTGGTTTGGTAGGGCACAGGGCCGAGCAGTACTTC
>TRBJ2-5|NA|TRBD2|TRBV9
CASSYGTSGKETQYF
TGTGCCAGCAGCTACGGGACTAGCGGGAAAGAGACCCAGTACTTC
>TRBJ2-1|NA|NA|TRBV21-1
CASSATSGPSENEQFF
TGTGCCAGCAGCGCAACTAGCGGGCCCTCAGAGAATGAGCAGTTCTTC
>TRBJ1-5|NA|NA|TRBV6-1
CASSELRGHYSNQPQHF
TGTGCCAGCAGTGAATTGAGAGGCCATTATAGCAATCAGCCCCAGCATTTT
>TRBJ1-4|NA|TRBD1|TRBV6-1
CASSWTGGTNEKLFF
TGTGCCAGCAGTTGGACAGGGGGAACTAATGAAAAACTGTTTTTT
>TRBJ1-5|NA|TRBD1|TRBV6-1
CASYTGQRFQPQHF
TGTGCCAGCTACACGGGACAGCGATTTCAGCCCCAGCATTTT
>TRBJ1-2|once|NA|TRBV25-1
CASSEFAGVIYGYTF
TGTGCCAGCAGTGAGTTCGCAGGGGTAATCTATGGCTACACCTTC
>TRBJ2-7|NA|NA|TRBV7-7
CASSLVGAFNEQYF
TGTGCTAGCAGCTTAGTAGGGGCATTCAACGAGCAGTACTTC
>TRBJ2-7|NA|NA|TRBV19
CASSGQHAYEQYF
TGTGCCAGTAGTGGGCAGCACGCCTACGAGCAGTACTTC
>TRBJ1-4|NA|TRBD1|TRBV19
CASSTTLDRGKNEKLFF
TGTGCCAGTAGTACCACCCTCGACAGGGGGAAGAATGAAAAACTGTTTTTT
>TRBJ2-3|NA|TRBD2|TRBV7-2
CASTSGGGSTDTQYF
TGTGCCAGCACCTCTGGGGGAGGGTCCACAGATACGCAGTATTTT
>TRBJ1-5|few|TRBD1|TRBV6-6
CASSRQGSQPQHF
TGTGCCAGCAGCAGACAGGGAAGTCAGCCCCAGCATTTT
>TRBJ2-4|NA|TRBD1|TRBV6-1
CASSEESGTGGSFQYF
TGTGCCAGCAGTGAAGAATCGGGGACAGGGGGCAGCTTTCAGTACTTC
>TRBJ1-2|NA|NA|TRBV4-1
CASSQFGLGGYTF
TGCGCCAGCAGCCAATTTGGACTTGGGGGCTACACCTTC
>TRBJ1-5|NA|NA|TRBV19
CASSETGGQPQHF
TGTGCCAGTAGTGAGACAGGAGGTCAGCCCCAGCATTTT
>TRBJ2-7|NA|TRBD1|TRBV18
CASSLQTGSYEQYF
TGTGCCAGCTCACTCCAGACAGGGAGCTACGAGCAGTACTTC
>TRBJ2-3|NA|NA|TRBV6-6
CASSYGGPLTDTQYF
TGTGCCAGCAGTTACGGAGGACCGCTCACAGATACGCAGTATTTT
>TRBJ1-5|once|NA|TRBV7-2
CASSPRGGSQPQHF
TGTGCCAGCAGCCCCCGCGGGGGGAGCCAGCCCCAGCATTTT
>TRBJ2-7|NA|TRBD1|TRBV23-1
CASSQSRSRSTGPPYEQYF
TGCGCCAGCAGTCAATCAAGGTCTCGTTCGACAGGGCCCCCCTACGAGCAGTACTTC
>TRBJ1-5|NA|NA|TRBV6-4
CASSEGGEDQPQHF
TGTGCCAGCAGTGAGGGGGGGGAAGATCAGCCCCAGCATTTT
>TRBJ1-2|few|NA|TRBV28
CASRLGGGDLYYGYTF
TGTGCCAGCAGACTTGGAGGGGGGGATTTGTATTATGGCTACACCTTC
>TRBJ2-7|NA|NA|TRBV18
CASSPGATYEQYF
TGTGCCAGCTCACCAGGGGCAACCTACGAGCAGTACTTC
>TRBJ2-5|NA|TRBD1|TRBV2
CASSGQTGGGETQYF
TGTGCCAGCAGTGGGCAGACAGGGGGTGGAGAGACCCAGTACTTC
>TRBJ1-1|NA|NA|TRBV7-3
CASSSSGQREAFF
TGTGCCAGCAGCTCCTCCGGACAGAGGGAAGCTTTCTTT
>TRBJ1-5|NA|NA|TRBV6-1
CASRRGSNQPQHF
TGTGCCAGCAGACGGGGTAGCAATCAGCCCCAGCATTTT
>TRBJ2-3|NA|NA|TRBV7-2
CASSSPGGTDTQYF
TGTGCCAGCAGCTCCCCGGGGGGCACAGATACGCAGTATTTT
>TRBJ2-3|NA|TRBD2|TRBV5-1
CASSPGTSGTSTDTQYF
TGCGCCAGCAGCCCGGGGACTAGCGGGACTAGCACAGATACGCAGTATTTT
>TRBJ2-2|NA|TRBD1|TRBV6-4
CASSEGTGNTGELFF
TGTGCCAGCAGTGAGGGGACAGGGAACACCGGGGAGCTGTTTTTT
>TRBJ2-7|NA|NA|TRBV30
CAQDRGSGEQYF
TGTGCCCAGGACCGGGGTTCAGGCGAGCAGTACTTC
>TRBJ2-1|NA|TRBD2|TRBV2
CASSDRLAGVYEQFF
TGTGCCAGCAGTGACCGGCTAGCGGGAGTGTATGAGCAGTTCTTC
>TRBJ2-5|NA|TRBD2|TRBV4-3
CARGLAGVETQYF
TGCGCAAGAGGACTAGCGGGAGTTGAGACCCAGTACTTC
>TRBJ1-1|NA|NA|TRBV5-5
CASSTGRQPGRGAFF
TGTGCCAGCAGCACCGGACGGCAGCCCGGAAGGGGGGCTTTCTTT